This entry lists 30 T cell receptor beta chains sequenced from one sample in a study of PD-1 blockade in classical Hodgkin lymphoma (dated by TCRdb to about 2020). The time point tag for this specimen amounts to: cycle 2 day 1 (C2D1) of nivolumab. All trial patients had relapsed after autologous stem cell transplantation, with cohorts A, B and C differing in prior brentuximab vedotin exposure. Library creation used the immunoSEQ multiplex PCR assay. TCRdb took this table from immuneACCESS and kept in-frame rearrangements with V and J called. Such tables lack part of the clones; where checked against another copy, unresolved V genes explain under half of the gap, and the rest is unexplained. In this sample the table shows tens of thousands of clones, roughly 76% of which occur a single time. The ten largest clones take up nearly 15% of the sample. Material: peripheral blood mononuclear cells (PBMCs), obtained before the second cycle of nivolumab. These receptors were obtained from a human donor with classical Hodgkin lymphoma.

The rearrangement joins TRBV28 to TRBJ1-1, with D uncertain. V was cut by 5 bases and J by 0 bases, with 13 bases left in between. Germline-derived CDR1 and CDR2 are MDHEN and SYDVKM. The CDR3 consists of 15 residues. The CDR3 protein is CASSRETTLNTEAFF. DNA for the CDR3: TGTGCCAGCAGTCGAGAAACGACATTGAACACTGAAGCTTTCTTT.

This clone was counted a few times. The chain is built from TRBV7-8 and TRBJ2-5; 10 bases line up with TRBD1. J lost 4 bases, V lost 4 bases, and 9 bases had no gene match. The CDR3 covers 16 residues. In germline, CDR1 is SGHVS, CDR2 FQNEAQ. The CDR3 spells CASSSPGQGVRETQYF. In DNA form, the CDR3 reads TGTGCCAGCAGCTCACCAGGACAGGGGGTTCGAGAGACCCAGTACTTC.

The chain employs TRBV7-9 and TRBJ2-5; D may match TRBD1 or TRBD2 (5 bases each). Germline CDR1 is SEHNR and CDR2 is FQNEAQ (reference sequence). V was cut by 3 bases and J by 3 bases, with 14 bases left in between. The CDR3 length is 15 residues. CDR3 coding DNA: TGTGCCAGCAGCTTGGGGACGGTGGAGAAAGAGACCCAGTACTTC. It is translated as CASSLGTVEKETQYF.

The chain employs TRBV14 and TRBJ2-3; 8 positions agree with TRBD2. The CDR3 sequence is 15 residues long. V shed 0 bases, J shed 3 bases, and the junction held 2 bases outside the gene matches. The germline V gene encodes CDR1 SGHDN and CDR2 FVKESK. CDR3 in DNA: TGTGCCAGCAGCCAAGATAGCGGGGTAACAGATACGCAGTATTTT. Encoded protein: CASSQDSGVTDTQYF.

The chain has TRBV6-5 and TRBJ1-1, with D uncertain. Germline CDR1 and CDR2: MNHEY and SVGAGI. The CDR3 runs to 15 residues. The V end lost 0 bases, the J end lost 8 bases, and 16 bases lay between the germline ends. CDR3 protein: CASSYSGESGAEAFF. CDR3 coding DNA: TGTGCCAGCAGTTACTCAGGAGAGAGCGGAGCCGAAGCTTTCTTT.

This clone was seen more than once but under ten times. The chain couples TRBV5-6 to TRBJ2-4, with a weak D call TRBD2 (5 bases). From germline, CDR1 is SGHDT and CDR2 YYEEEE. V was clipped by 1 base and J by 0 bases, with 17 bases between them. The CDR3 is 18 amino acids. As DNA, the CDR3 is TGTGCCAGCAGCTTGCCCCCGACAAGGGCGGGAGCCAAAAACATTCAGTACTTC. Protein sequence: CASSLPPTRAGAKNIQYF.

V usage is TRBV11-1 and J usage is TRBJ2-5, with D maybe TRBD2 (6 bases). This CDR3 is 14 amino acids long. Germline lookup yields CDR1 SGHAT and CDR2 FQDESV (reference sequence). V lost 3 bases and J lost 2, with 10 bases in between. CDR3 sequence (DNA): TGTGCCAGCAGCTTTCGGGGGTGGCAAGAGACCCAGTACTTC. Its translation is CASSFRGWQETQYF.

The chain uses TRBV6-1 and TRBJ1-2; 9 nucleotides match TRBD1. Germline-derived CDR1 and CDR2 are MNHNS and SASEGT. The J segment lost 1 base and the V segment lost 6 bases, leaving 3 bases of the junction unmatched. The CDR3 contains 14 residues. The CDR3 reads CASRQGANNYGYTF. DNA of the CDR3: TGTGCCAGCAGACAGGGGGCCAATAACTATGGCTACACCTTC.

This clone was detected a few times. The chain joins TRBV7-2 to TRBJ1-2; D not resolved. Germline-derived CDR1 and CDR2 are SGHTA and FQGNSA. The V gene lost 3 bases and the J gene lost 6 bases, with 8 bases spanning the gap. The CDR3 runs 12 residues. CDR3 loop: CASSFALDGYTF. The DNA of the CDR3 is TGTGCCAGCAGCTTTGCCTTGGATGGCTACACCTTC.

V usage is TRBV19 and J usage is TRBJ1-5; D is undetermined. Between the trimmed V and J ends, which lost 3 bases and 3 bases, there was a span of 15 bases. The germline V gene has CDR1 LNHDA and CDR2 SQIVND (reference sequence). This CDR3 has 16 residues. CDR3 sequence: CASSILRTANNQPQHF. CDR3 in DNA: TGTGCCAGTAGTATTTTGCGGACGGCCAACAATCAGCCCCAGCATTTT.

This clone was observed a single time. The chain combines TRBV27 with TRBJ2-1; 7 bases match TRBD1. The CDR3 covers 15 residues. Germline loops: CDR1 MNHEY, CDR2 SMNVEV (reference sequence). V gave up 6 bases and J gave up 4 bases; unmatched junction bases: 9. The chain's CDR3 is CASSPQGPAYNEQFF. CDR3 in DNA: TGTGCCAGCAGCCCACAGGGGCCGGCGTACAATGAGCAGTTCTTC.

This clone has a single count. Additional DNA sequences in this sample encode the identical CDR3. This chain joins TRBV4-1 and TRBJ1-6; 8 nucleotides agree with TRBD1. CDR1 is MGHRA and CDR2 is YSYEKL in the germline V gene. The CDR3 length is 18 residues. V shed 3 bases, J shed 0 bases, and the junction held 7 bases outside the gene matches. DNA for the CDR3: TGCGCCAGCAGCCATGGACAGGGAAGGAGCTCCTATAATTCACCCCTCCACTTT. It encodes CASSHGQGRSSYNSPLHF.

This clone showed up just a few times. V and J are TRBV5-5 and TRBJ2-1; 7 nucleotides align to TRBD1. Germline trimming cut 3 bases from V and 7 bases from J; bases unmatched to any gene: 10. From germline, CDR1 is SGHKS and CDR2 YYEKEE (reference sequence). The CDR3 has 15 amino acids. The CDR3 DNA sequence: TGTGCCAGCAGCTCCATCCCGGGACAGACAAATGAGCAGTTCTTC. Residues: CASSSIPGQTNEQFF.

The chain uses TRBV30 and TRBJ2-7; D perhaps matches TRBD1 (5 bases). The CDR3 consists of 11 residues. Germline loops: CDR1 GTSNPN, CDR2 SVGIG (reference sequence). V lost 7 bases, J lost 0 bases, and 7 bases lay in between. CDR3 bases: TGTGCCTCTGGACACTCCTACGAGCAGTACTTC. It specifies CASGHSYEQYF.

This clone showed up just a few times. The chain joins TRBV6-6 to TRBJ2-6; D is unclear. Germline-derived CDR1 and CDR2 are MNHNY and SVGAGI (reference sequence). The V and J ends lost 7 bases and 0 bases respectively, with 13 bases between them. The CDR3 runs 16 residues. The CDR3 DNA follows: TGTGCCAGCAAAAGCGCCTACTACTCTGGGGCCAACGTCCTGACTTTC. This translates into CASKSAYYSGANVLTF.

The chain employs TRBV7-9 and TRBJ1-4, with D unresolved. V was clipped by 5 bases and J by 8 bases, with 15 bases between them. CDR3 size: 14 residues. Germline V gives CDR1 SEHNR, CDR2 FQNEAQ (reference sequence). The DNA for the CDR3 is TGTGCCAGCAGCCAAAAGGCAAGGGAAGAAAAACTGTTTTTT. Its translation: CASSQKAREEKLFF.

The chain has TRBV5-5 and TRBJ1-2; D gene uncertain. The V end lost 6 bases, the J end lost 3 bases, and 18 bases lay between the germline ends. CDR1 is SGHKS, CDR2 YYEKEE, per germline (reference sequence). The CDR3 sequence is 15 residues long. The CDR3 is CASTLTVRSDYGYTF. Here the CDR3 DNA reads TGTGCCAGCACCCTAACGGTCCGGAGTGACTATGGCTACACCTTC.

CDR3 nucleotides: TGTGCCAGCACGCGACCAGGGAGATTCACCGGGGAGCTGTTTTTT. This translates into CASTRPGRFTGELFF. The chain links TRBV28 to TRBJ2-2; D may correspond to TRBD1 or TRBD2 (5 bases each). V shed 7 bases and J shed 4 bases, with 16 bases lying between them. The germline V gene encodes CDR1 MDHEN and CDR2 SYDVKM. The CDR3 covers 15 residues.

The CDR3 protein is CASSLAQGAGGYTF. The CDR3 nucleotides read TGTGCCAGCAGCTTGGCACAGGGGGCGGGAGGCTACACCTTC. The chain links TRBV5-6 to TRBJ1-2; 9 nucleotides match TRBD1. The CDR3 is 14 residues long. V was clipped by 0 bases and J by 8 bases; unmatched bases: 5. Germline CDR1 SGHDT, CDR2 YYEEEE.

The rearrangement joins TRBV18 to TRBJ2-7, with D unclear. The length of the CDR3 is 14 residues. Germline CDR1 is KGHSH and CDR2 is LQKENI. Trimming took off 2 bases at V and 1 base at J, with 9 bases between the two ends. CDR3: CASSPSVRSYEQYF. In nucleotides, the CDR3 is TGTGCCAGCTCACCAAGCGTTAGGTCCTACGAGCAGTACTTC.

This clone has only a few counts. The rearrangement uses TRBV6-1 and TRBJ2-1; 8 bases are shared with TRBD2. This CDR3 region has 12 residues. V lost 10 bases, J lost 7 bases, and 6 bases stayed unmatched. Germline CDR1 and CDR2: MNHNS and SASEGT. CDR3 sequence: CAIRPGGNEQFF. The CDR3 coding sequence is TGTGCCATAAGGCCGGGAGGGAATGAGCAGTTCTTC.

The V gene is TRBV5-4, the J gene TRBJ1-6; unclear D gene. The germline V and J ends were trimmed by 0 bases and 4 bases, with 11 bases remaining between them. The CDR3 contains 16 residues. Germline values: CDR1 SGHNT, CDR2 YYREEE (reference sequence). This chain's CDR3 is CASSLAGGKYNSPLHF. CDR3 DNA: TGTGCCAGCAGCTTGGCCGGCGGGAAATATAATTCACCCCTCCACTTT.

J is TRBJ1-6 and V is TRBV6-5; D remains ambiguous. With 2 bases removed from V and 9 bases from J, the gap between germline ends came to 8 bases. This CDR3 comprises 13 residues. The germline V gene encodes CDR1 MNHEY and CDR2 SVGAGI. CDR3 in DNA: TGTGCCAGCAGTTACGACATAGTTTCACCCCTCCACTTT. Protein product: CASSYDIVSPLHF.

V is TRBV5-4 and J is TRBJ2-1, with TRBD2 matching 10 bases. The CDR3 is made up of 18 amino acids. Germline CDR1 and CDR2: SGHNT and YYREEE (reference sequence). V shed 4 bases and J 7 bases; nucleotides not matched to a gene: 17. The CDR3 nucleotides are TGTGCCAGCAGCCCAGCGGGGGGGCGTACCTCCAGGGTAAATGAGCAGTTCTTC. Its protein is CASSPAGGRTSRVNEQFF. Complete variable domain (other parts from reference TRBV5-4 and TRBJ2-1): ETGVTQSPTHLIKTRGQQVTLRCSSQSGHNTVSWYQQALGQGPQFIFQYYREEENGRGNFPPRFSGLQFPNYSSELNVNALELDDSALYLCASSPAGGRTSRVNEQFFGPGTRLTVL.

In its sample, this clone was seen once. The chain carries TRBV11-3 and TRBJ2-3, with D possibly being TRBD2 (7 bases). V was shortened by 4 bases and J by 1 base, with 9 bases between the two germline ends. Germline-derived CDR1 and CDR2 are SGHNT and YENEEA. The CDR3 extends over 14 amino acids. The CDR3 nucleotides read TGTGCCAGCAGCTCCGGGGGGCGCACAGATACGCAGTATTTT. Encoded protein: CASSSGGRTDTQYF.

J is TRBJ1-3 and V is TRBV4-1, with D unclear. V shed 3 bases and J shed 0 bases, with 9 bases lying between them. Germline V gives CDR1 MGHRA, CDR2 YSYEKL. This CDR3 has 15 residues. CDR3 amino acids: CASSHLQDSGNTIYF. The CDR3 DNA reads as TGCGCCAGCAGCCACCTCCAAGACTCTGGAAACACCATATATTTT.

This clone was detected a few times. J is TRBJ1-1 and V is TRBV4-2, with TRBD1 matching 11 bases. The CDR3 sequence is 17 residues long. CDR1 and CDR2 from the germline V gene are LGHNA and YNFKEQ. V was pared by 3 bases and J by 1 base, with 7 bases of the junction left unmatched. This CDR3 reads CASSQLEGQGGNTEAFF. The CDR3, as DNA: TGTGCCAGCAGCCAGTTAGAGGGACAGGGGGGGAACACTGAAGCTTTCTTT.

In nucleotides, the CDR3 is TGTGCCAGCAGTTACGCTAGCGGGGGAAAGAATGAGCAGTTCTTC. Protein sequence: CASSYASGGKNEQFF. This chain joins TRBV6-5 and TRBJ2-1, with 10 bases aligning to TRBD2. Germline values: CDR1 MNHEY, CDR2 SVGAGI. The J segment lost 7 bases and the V segment lost 2 bases, leaving 5 bases of the junction unmatched. The CDR3 extends over 15 amino acids.

The chain uses TRBV6-6 and TRBJ1-4, with D tentatively TRBD1 (5 bases). Trimming pared 0 bases from V and 8 bases from J, leaving 13 bases between. CDR3 size: 15 residues. CDR1 is MNHNY, CDR2 SVGAGI, per germline (reference sequence). DNA for the CDR3: TGTGCCAGCAGTTACTCGTCAGGGTTAAGAGAAAAACTGTTTTTT. This translates into CASSYSSGLREKLFF.

J is TRBJ1-2 and V is TRBV19, with D uncertain. The germline V and J ends were trimmed by 3 bases and 2 bases, with 7 bases remaining between them. The CDR3 has 13 residues. Germline CDR1 is LNHDA and CDR2 is SQIVND (reference sequence). The CDR3 loop reads CASSIDGNYGYTF. The CDR3, as DNA: TGTGCCAGTAGTATCGACGGGAACTATGGCTACACCTTC.